This is a list of T cell receptor beta chains from one sample in a study of blood T cell repertoires in COVID-19. The method was immunoSEQ multiplex PCR; TCRdb's version includes in-frame clones alone and lacks a portion of them. The sample has around 230,000 clones; approximately 90% are singletons. Specimen: peripheral blood. The receptors originated from a man under 40 who had recovered from COVID-19. Each CDR3 is given with its conserved first and last residue. A D gene is named only where the DNA matches it firmly. Some rows have no size entry. The others give once, few or many, or a class for an expanded clone.

J gene	clone size	V gene	D gene	CDR3 DNA	CDR3 protein
TRBJ2-5	NA	TRBV6-6	TRBD1	TGTGCCAGCAGTCCAGGGGGTGGGGGGACCCAGTACTTC	CASSPGGGGTQYF
TRBJ2-7	NA	TRBV28	NA	TGTGCCAGCAAGTGGGCCGCCCGTTACGAGCAGTACTTC	CASKWAARYEQYF
TRBJ2-3	NA	TRBV5-1	TRBD2	TGCGCCAGCAGCTTTTTCTCGGCTAGCGGGGAAATCACAGATACGCAGTATTTT	CASSFFSASGEITDTQYF
TRBJ1-5	NA	TRBV7-8	TRBD1	TGTGCCAGCAGCTTAGTGTTTCAGGGGGTGGGACAGCCCCAGCATTTT	CASSLVFQGVGQPQHF
TRBJ2-3	NA	TRBV11-3	NA	TGTGCCAGCAGCCCAGGAGCGGGGACAAACACAGATACGCAGTATTTT	CASSPGAGTNTDTQYF
TRBJ1-2	NA	TRBV7-8	NA	TGTGCCAGCAGCTTAGCATACCCACCTGGGGGCTTCGGCTACACCTTC	CASSLAYPPGGFGYTF
TRBJ2-2	NA	TRBV15	NA	TGTGCCACCAGCATAGAGAGGTTCGGGGAGCTGTTTTTT	CATSIERFGELFF
TRBJ2-3	NA	TRBV6-2/TRBV6-3	TRBD2	TGTGCCAGCAGTCCCGGGACTAGCGGGGCAAGCACAGATACGCAGTATTTT	CASSPGTSGASTDTQYF
TRBJ1-1	NA	TRBV6-5	NA	TGTGCCAGCAGTTACAAGAGGGGGGGTGAAGCTTTCTTT	CASSYKRGGEAFF
TRBJ1-2	NA	TRBV4-1	NA	TGCGCCAGCAGCCTTAGAAAAGAGGGTTCTGGGGGCTACACCTTC	CASSLRKEGSGGYTF
TRBJ1-4	NA	TRBV10-2	NA	TGCGCCAGCAGTGATATCCAGGGAACTAATGAAAAACTGTTTTTT	CASSDIQGTNEKLFF
TRBJ1-6	NA	TRBV19	NA	TGTGCCAGTAGTATGAGTCTGATTAATTCACCCCTCCACTTT	CASSMSLINSPLHF
TRBJ1-2	NA	TRBV6-5	NA	TGTGCCAGCAGTTCCCTCTCGGGGATCCTAGTGGATGGCTACACCTTC	CASSSLSGILVDGYTF
TRBJ1-5	NA	TRBV19	NA	TGTGCCAGTAGTGGCCAGGGGATCCAGCCCCAGCATTTT	CASSGQGIQPQHF
TRBJ2-7	NA	TRBV7-6	NA	TGTGCCAGCAGTCTAGGTACAGGGGGGGCTCGTGAGCAGTACTTC	CASSLGTGGAREQYF
TRBJ2-1	few	TRBV19	NA	TGTGCCAGTAGTCACCGACCAGAGGACTACAATGAGCAGTTCTTC	CASSHRPEDYNEQFF
TRBJ2-5	NA	TRBV5-1	NA	TGCGCCAGCAGCTTGAGTTACAGCTATACGGAGACCCAGTACTTC	CASSLSYSYTETQYF
TRBJ2-7	once	TRBV5-1	TRBD1	TGCGCCAGCAGCCCGAATGCAGGGGGTCTTCGCTACGAGCAGTACTTC	CASSPNAGGLRYEQYF
TRBJ1-6	NA	TRBV5-1	TRBD1	TGCGCCAGCAGCGCCGGGACAGGGAACCGAAATTCACCCCTCCACTTT	CASSAGTGNRNSPLHF
TRBJ1-2	NA	TRBV27	TRBD1	TGTGCCAGCAGTTCAGGGGGCGCATATGGCTACACCTTC	CASSSGGAYGYTF
TRBJ2-1	NA	TRBV6-6	NA	TGTGCCAGCAGCCCTAGACGGAGCTCCTACAATGAGCAGTTCTTC	CASSPRRSSYNEQFF
TRBJ2-7	NA	TRBV29-1	TRBD1	TGCAGCGTTGTGGGCTCGACAGGGGTTGGCGACGAGCAGTACTTC	CSVVGSTGVGDEQYF
TRBJ2-2	NA	TRBV21-1	NA	TGTGCCAGCAGCAGTCAGGAAGACAACACCGGGGAGCTGTTTTTT	CASSSQEDNTGELFF
TRBJ1-1	NA	TRBV5-1	NA	TGCGCCAGCAGCTCGGCAGCCGACATGAACACTGAAGCTTTCTTT	CASSSAADMNTEAFF
TRBJ2-3	NA	TRBV3-1/TRBV3-2	TRBD2	TGTGCCAGCAGCCAAGGTCTAGCGGGGGTGCGCCCTAGCACAGATACGCAGTATTTT	CASSQGLAGVRPSTDTQYF
TRBJ2-7	NA	TRBV5-1	NA	TGCGCCAGCAGCCGCCTTCTAGGGGGCTCCTACGAGCAGTACTTC	CASSRLLGGSYEQYF
TRBJ2-3	NA	TRBV3-1/TRBV3-2	NA	TGTGCCAGCAGCCAAAATTCCTTGAGCACAGATACGCAGTATTTT	CASSQNSLSTDTQYF
TRBJ2-3	NA	TRBV6-5	TRBD2	TGTGCCAGCAGCCGTAGACTAGCGGGGTCAGATACGCAGTATTTT	CASSRRLAGSDTQYF
TRBJ1-2	NA	TRBV27	TRBD1	TGTGCCAGCAGTTCCCGGGACAGGGGGCCCGGCTATGGCTACACCTTC	CASSSRDRGPGYGYTF
TRBJ1-6	NA	TRBV15	NA	TGTGCCACCAGCAGAGATAATCGACTGAGGAATTCACCCCTCCACTTT	CATSRDNRLRNSPLHF
TRBJ1-6	NA	TRBV11-2	TRBD1	TGTGCCAGCAGCTTTGACAGGGTCGTAAATTCACCCCTCCACTTT	CASSFDRVVNSPLHF
TRBJ2-7	NA	TRBV25-1	TRBD1	TGTGCCAGCGGGACGACAGGGTGGTACGAGCAGTACTTC	CASGTTGWYEQYF
TRBJ1-4	NA	TRBV9	NA	TGTGCCAGCAGCGTGGGACTTACGGATGAAAAACTGTTTTTT	CASSVGLTDEKLFF
TRBJ2-5	NA	TRBV28	NA	TGTGCCAGCAGTTCCCCTACAGGTCAAGGGGAGACCCAGTACTTC	CASSSPTGQGETQYF
TRBJ2-3	NA	TRBV6-2/TRBV6-3	NA	TGTGCCAGCAGTTATCTCCCTCCCGTTACGCAGTATTTT	CASSYLPPVTQYF
TRBJ1-3	NA	TRBV10-3	TRBD1	TGTGCCATCAGCAACGGGACAGCCTCTGGAAACACCATATATTTT	CAISNGTASGNTIYF
TRBJ1-1	NA	TRBV5-1	NA	TGCGCCAGCAGAAACGGGTTTTGGGGCGGCACTGAAGCTTTCTTT	CASRNGFWGGTEAFF
TRBJ2-5	NA	TRBV5-6	TRBD2	TGTGCCAGCAGTAGCGGGGCGTCGCAGGAGACCCAGTACTTC	CASSSGASQETQYF
TRBJ1-5	NA	TRBV30	TRBD1	TGTGCCTGGAGGAAGGACAGGGGAGAGCAGCCCCAGCATTTT	CAWRKDRGEQPQHF
TRBJ2-7	NA	TRBV13	NA	TGTGCCAGCAGCTTAGATGGCAGCTCCTACGAGCAGTACTTC	CASSLDGSSYEQYF
TRBJ2-1	NA	TRBV30	NA	TGTGCCTGGAGTGTGTTATCAAGCGACAATGAGCAGTTCTTC	CAWSVLSSDNEQFF
TRBJ2-3	NA	TRBV5-6	TRBD1	TGTGCCAGCAGCTTGGTACAGGGGAACACAGATACGCAGTATTTT	CASSLVQGNTDTQYF